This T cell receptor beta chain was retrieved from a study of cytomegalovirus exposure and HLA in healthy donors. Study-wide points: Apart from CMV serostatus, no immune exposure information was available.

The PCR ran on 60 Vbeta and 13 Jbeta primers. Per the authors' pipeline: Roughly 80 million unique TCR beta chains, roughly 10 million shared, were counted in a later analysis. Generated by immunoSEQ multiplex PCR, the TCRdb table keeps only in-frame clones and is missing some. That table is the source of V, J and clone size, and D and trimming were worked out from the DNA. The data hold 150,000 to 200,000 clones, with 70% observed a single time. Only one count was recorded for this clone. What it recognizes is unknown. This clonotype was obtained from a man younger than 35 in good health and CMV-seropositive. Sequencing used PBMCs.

The chain's CDR3 is CASSLRQGYEQYV. The CDR3 DNA reads as TGTGCCAGCAGTTTACGACAGGGTTACGAGCAGTACGTC. V usage is TRBV27 and J usage is TRBJ2-7, with TRBD1 matching 7 bases. This CDR3 comprises 13 residues. J gave up 4 bases and V 2 bases, and 2 bases lay outside the gene matches. In germline, CDR1 is MNHEY, CDR2 SMNVEV (reference sequence).